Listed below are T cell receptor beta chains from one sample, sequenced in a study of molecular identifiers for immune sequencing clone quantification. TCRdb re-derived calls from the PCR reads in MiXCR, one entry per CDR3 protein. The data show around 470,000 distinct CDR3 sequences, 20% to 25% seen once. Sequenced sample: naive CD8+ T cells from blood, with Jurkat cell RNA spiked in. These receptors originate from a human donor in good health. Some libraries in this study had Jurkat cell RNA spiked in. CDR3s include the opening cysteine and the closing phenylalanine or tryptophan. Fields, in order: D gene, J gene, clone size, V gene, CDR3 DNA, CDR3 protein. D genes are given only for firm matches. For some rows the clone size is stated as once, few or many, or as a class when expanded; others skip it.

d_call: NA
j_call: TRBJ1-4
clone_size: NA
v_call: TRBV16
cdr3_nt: TGTGCCAGCAGCCGCAGGGAAGGCGAGGAAAAACTGTTTTTT
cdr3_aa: CASSRREGEEKLFF

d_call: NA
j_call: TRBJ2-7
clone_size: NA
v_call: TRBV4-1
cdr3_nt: TGCGCCAGCAGCCAAGAGTCGTCCAGCTCCTACGAGCAGTACTTC
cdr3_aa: CASSQESSSSYEQYF

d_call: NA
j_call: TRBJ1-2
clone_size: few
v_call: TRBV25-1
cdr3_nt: TGTGCCAGCATCTACTGGCGACAGCTTTATCATCCTAACTATGGCTACGCCTTC
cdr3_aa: CASIYWRQLYHPNYGYAF

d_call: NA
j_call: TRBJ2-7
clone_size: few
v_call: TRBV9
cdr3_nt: TGTGCCAGCAGCGTAGATAGCTCGACCTACGAGCAGTACTTC
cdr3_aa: CASSVDSSTYEQYF

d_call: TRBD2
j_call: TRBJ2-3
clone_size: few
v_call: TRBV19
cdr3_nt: TGTGCCAGTACTAGCCCCCCGGGAGGGGTAGATACGCAGTATTTT
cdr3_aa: CASTSPPGGVDTQYF

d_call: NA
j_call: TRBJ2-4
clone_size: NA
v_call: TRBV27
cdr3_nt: TGTGCCAGCACCCCGGACCACCAAAAGTACTTC
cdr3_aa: CASTPDHQKYF

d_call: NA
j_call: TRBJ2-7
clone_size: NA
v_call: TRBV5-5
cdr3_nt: TGTGCCAGCAGCGTTGGGACATGGTATGAGCAGTACTTC
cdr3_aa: CASSVGTWYEQYF

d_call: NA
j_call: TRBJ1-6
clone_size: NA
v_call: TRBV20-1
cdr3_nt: TGCAGTGCTCCAGTGGGGGGCGTCGGTTCACCCCTCCACTTT
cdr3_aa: CSAPVGGVGSPLHF

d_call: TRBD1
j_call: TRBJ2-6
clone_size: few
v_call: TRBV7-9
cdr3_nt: TGTGCCAGCAGCACCTCGACAGGGGTTGGGGCCAACGTCCTGACTTTC
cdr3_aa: CASSTSTGVGANVLTF

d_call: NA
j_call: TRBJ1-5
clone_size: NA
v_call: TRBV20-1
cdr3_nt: TGCGGTGCTAGAGAATCCAGGAATAGCAATCAGCCCCAGCATTTT
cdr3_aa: CGARESRNSNQPQHF

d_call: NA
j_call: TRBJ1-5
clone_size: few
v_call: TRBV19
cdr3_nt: TGTGCCAGTAGTATCAGCAGTATCGGTAGTCAGCCCCAGCATTTT
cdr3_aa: CASSISSIGSQPQHF

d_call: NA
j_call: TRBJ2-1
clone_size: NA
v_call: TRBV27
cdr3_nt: TGTGCCAGCAGTTCCCAAAATCTTGGGGAGCAGTTCTTC
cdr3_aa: CASSSQNLGEQFF

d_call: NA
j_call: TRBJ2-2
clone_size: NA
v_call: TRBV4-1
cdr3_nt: TGCGCCAGCGGCCAAGATGGAGGAGGTGTCACCGGGGAGCTGTTTTTT
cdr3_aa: CASGQDGGGVTGELFF

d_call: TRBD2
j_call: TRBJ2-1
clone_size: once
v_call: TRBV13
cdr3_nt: TGTGCCAGCAGCTTTGGGACTAACTCCTACAATGAGCAGCTCTTC
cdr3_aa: CASSFGTNSYNEQLF

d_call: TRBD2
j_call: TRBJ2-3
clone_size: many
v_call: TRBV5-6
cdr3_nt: TGTGCCAGCAGCTTGGAAGCGGGGGTCACAGATACGCAGTATTTT
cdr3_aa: CASSLEAGVTDTQYF

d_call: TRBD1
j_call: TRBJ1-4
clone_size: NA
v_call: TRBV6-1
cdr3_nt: TGTGCCAGCAGTGAGGGAGGGGGCTACGATGAAAAACTGTTTTTT
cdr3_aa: CASSEGGGYDEKLFF

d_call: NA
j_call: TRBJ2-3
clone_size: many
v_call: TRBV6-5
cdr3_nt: TGTGCCAGCAGTTTTCACAACGGCGGAGATACGCAGTATTTT
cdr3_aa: CASSFHNGGDTQYF

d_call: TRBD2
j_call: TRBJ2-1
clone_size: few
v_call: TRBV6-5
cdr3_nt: TGTGCCAGCAGTTACTCGGTAGCGGGGGTGTACAATGAGCAGTTCTTC
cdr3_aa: CASSYSVAGVYNEQFF

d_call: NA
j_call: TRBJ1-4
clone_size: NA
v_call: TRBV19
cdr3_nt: TGTGCCAGTAGGAACCGGGACACAACGAAATTGTGGGATGAAAAACTGTTTTTT
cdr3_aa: CASRNRDTTKLWDEKLFF

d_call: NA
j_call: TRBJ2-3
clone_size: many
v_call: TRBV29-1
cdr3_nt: TGCAGCGTTGAAGCAAAGCGAAGCACAGATACGCAGTATTTT
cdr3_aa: CSVEAKRSTDTQYF

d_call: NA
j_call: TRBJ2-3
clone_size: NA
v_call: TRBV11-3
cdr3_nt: TGTGCCAGCAGCTTAGAACAGGGGAGGACAGATACGCAGTATTTT
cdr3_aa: CASSLEQGRTDTQYF

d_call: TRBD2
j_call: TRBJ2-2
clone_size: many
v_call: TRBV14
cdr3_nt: TGTGCCAGCAGCCAAGATTTAGCTAGCGGAGATTCTAACACCGGGGAGCTGTTTTTT
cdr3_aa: CASSQDLASGDSNTGELFF

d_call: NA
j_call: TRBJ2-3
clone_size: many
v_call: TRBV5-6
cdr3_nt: TGTGCCAGCAGCCCCATAACAACAGATACGCAGTATTTT
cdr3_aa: CASSPITTDTQYF

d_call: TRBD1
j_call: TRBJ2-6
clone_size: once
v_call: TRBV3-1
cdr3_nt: TGTGCCAGTAGCTTTAAGCCCGGCGGGGACAGGCTCCCTGTGGGGGCCAACGTCCTGACTTTC
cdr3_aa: CASSFKPGGDRLPVGANVLTF

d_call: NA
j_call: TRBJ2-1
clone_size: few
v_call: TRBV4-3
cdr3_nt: TGCGCCAGCAGCCGACCGTACGCGGACTACAATGAGCAGTTCTTC
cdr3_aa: CASSRPYADYNEQFF

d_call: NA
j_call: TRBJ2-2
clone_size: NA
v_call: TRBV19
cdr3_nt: TGTGCCAGTAGTACCGGACTTCGGGGCACCGGGGAGCTGTTTTTT
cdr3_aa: CASSTGLRGTGELFF

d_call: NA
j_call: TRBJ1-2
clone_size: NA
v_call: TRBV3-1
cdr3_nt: TGTGCCAGCAGCCAGCTAAATGAGGGACGGGGATATGGCTACACCTTC
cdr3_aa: CASSQLNEGRGYGYTF

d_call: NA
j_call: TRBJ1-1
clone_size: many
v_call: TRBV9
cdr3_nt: TGTGCCAGCAGCGTAGACGGAGAAACTGAAGCTTTCTTT
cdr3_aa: CASSVDGETEAFF

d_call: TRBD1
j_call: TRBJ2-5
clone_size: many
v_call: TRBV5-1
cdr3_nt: TGCGCCAGTGATCCGACAGGGCAAGAGACCCAGTACTTC
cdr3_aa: CASDPTGQETQYF

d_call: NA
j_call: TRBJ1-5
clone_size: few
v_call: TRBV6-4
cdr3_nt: TGTGCCAGCAGTGACGAGAAAGGACGTTATCAGCCCCAGCATTTT
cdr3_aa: CASSDEKGRYQPQHF

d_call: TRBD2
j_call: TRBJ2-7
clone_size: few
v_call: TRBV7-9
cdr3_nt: TGTGCCAGCAGCTTAGTCCTAGCGGAAACCTACGAGCAGTACTTC
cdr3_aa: CASSLVLAETYEQYF

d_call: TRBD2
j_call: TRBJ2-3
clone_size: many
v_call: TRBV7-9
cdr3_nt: TGTGCCAGCAGTCCTAGCGGGGGAGAGACAGATACGCAGTATTTT
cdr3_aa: CASSPSGGETDTQYF

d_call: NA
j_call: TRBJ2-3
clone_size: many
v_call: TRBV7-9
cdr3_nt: TGTGCCAGCAGCTTAGGGGCCAGGGCCACAGATACGCAGTATTTT
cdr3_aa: CASSLGARATDTQYF

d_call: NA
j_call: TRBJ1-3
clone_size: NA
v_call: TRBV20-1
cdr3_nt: TGCAGTGCTAGTCGCAGTTTAGGTGGAAACACCATATATTTT
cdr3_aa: CSASRSLGGNTIYF

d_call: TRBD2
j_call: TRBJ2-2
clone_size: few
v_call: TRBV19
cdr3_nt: TGTGCCAGTAGTACGGGACTAGCCACCGGGGAGCTGTTTTTT
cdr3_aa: CASSTGLATGELFF

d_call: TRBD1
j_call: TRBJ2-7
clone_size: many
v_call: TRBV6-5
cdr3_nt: TGTGCCAGCAGATCCGGGACAGTACTCGAGCAGTACTTC
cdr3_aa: CASRSGTVLEQYF

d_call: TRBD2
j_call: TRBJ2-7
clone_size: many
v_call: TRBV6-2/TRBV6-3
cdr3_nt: TGTGCCAGCAGTTACTCTGAAGATAGCGGGGGAGCCGATAGCTACGAGCAGTACTTC
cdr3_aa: CASSYSEDSGGADSYEQYF

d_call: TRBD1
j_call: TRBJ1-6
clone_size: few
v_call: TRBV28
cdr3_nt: TGTGCCAGCAGTCGGGACAGGGACGAACCGAATTCACCCCTCCACTTT
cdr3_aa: CASSRDRDEPNSPLHF

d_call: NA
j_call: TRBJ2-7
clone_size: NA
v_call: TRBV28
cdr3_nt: TGTGCCAGCAGGGGGGGGCAGGGGAGAATGCCTTGGTACTTC
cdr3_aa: CASRGGQGRMPWYF

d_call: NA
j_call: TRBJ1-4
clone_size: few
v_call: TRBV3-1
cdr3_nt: TGTGCCAGCAGCCAAGGATTTGGGGGCCCAACTAATGAAAAACTGTTTTTT
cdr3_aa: CASSQGFGGPTNEKLFF

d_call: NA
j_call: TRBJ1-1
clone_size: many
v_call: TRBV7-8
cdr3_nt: TGTGCCAGCAGCTTACTATCAAGGGGCGTCGAAGCTTTCTTT
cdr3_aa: CASSLLSRGVEAFF

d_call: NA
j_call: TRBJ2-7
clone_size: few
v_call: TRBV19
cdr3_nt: TGTGCCAGTAGCCCCGACTTACGGGGATACGAGCAGTACTTC
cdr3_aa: CASSPDLRGYEQYF

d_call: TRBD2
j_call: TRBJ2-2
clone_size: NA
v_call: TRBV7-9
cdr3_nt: TGTGCCAGCAGCACAGGACTAGCGGACTCCGGGGAGCTGTTTTTT
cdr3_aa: CASSTGLADSGELFF

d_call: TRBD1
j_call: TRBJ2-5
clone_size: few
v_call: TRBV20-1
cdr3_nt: TGCAGTGCTGAACCTAAGGACAGGGGGCGCCTGATGGAGACCCAGTACTTC
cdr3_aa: CSAEPKDRGRLMETQYF

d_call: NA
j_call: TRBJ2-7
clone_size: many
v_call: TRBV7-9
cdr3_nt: TGTGCCAGCACCTCGACGGAGGCCGTCGACGAGCAGTACTTC
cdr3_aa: CASTSTEAVDEQYF